Listed here are 25 T cell receptor beta chains from one sample, sequenced in a study of metastatic and nonmetastatic thyroid tumors. Thyroid surgery took place with no prior treatment in any patient. TCRdb redid the clone calls on the PCR reads using MiXCR. The top ten hold 15% to 17% of the sample, which has about 36,000 clones, around 21% seen once. Sequencing used blood. These receptors originate from a female donor with papillary thyroid cancer or a benign thyroid nodule (not recorded which). Some clones in this sample may be carry-over from other donors' samples.

The gene calls are TRBV6-2 or TRBV6-3 and TRBJ2-1, with 7 nucleotides matching TRBD2. With V trimmed by 6 bases and J by 8 bases, 13 bases remained unmatched. In germline, CDR1 is MNHEY, CDR2 SVGEGT. The CDR3 contains 15 residues. The CDR3 loop reads CASSPGRRETDEQFF. The CDR3 nucleotides are TGTGCCAGCAGCCCCGGACGGCGGGAGACTGATGAGCAGTTCTTC.

This clone appeared many times. This chain uses TRBV11-2 with TRBJ2-3; D is ambiguous. The CDR3 has 18 amino acids. Germline values: CDR1 SGHAT, CDR2 FQNNGV. Trimming removed 1 base at V and 5 bases at J, with 22 bases between. CDR3 in amino acids: CASSLGWGLVMGGDTQYF. In DNA form, the CDR3 reads TGTGCCAGCAGCTTAGGTTGGGGTCTAGTAATGGGTGGAGATACGCAGTATTTT.

The gene calls are TRBV6-5 and TRBJ1-6; the match to TRBD1 covers 9 bases. This CDR3 contains 15 residues. V lost 0 bases, J lost 10 bases, and 4 bases stayed unmatched. Looked up from germline, CDR1 is MNHEY and CDR2 is SVGAGI. CDR3 loop: CASSYSRTGESPLHF. CDR3 DNA sequence: TGTGCCAGCAGTTACTCAAGGACAGGGGAATCACCCCTCCACTTT.

Ten or more counts support this clone. The chain links TRBV11-2 to TRBJ2-7; 12 nucleotides align to TRBD2. The CDR3 has 15 amino acids. Germline V gene data show CDR1 as SGHAT and CDR2 as FQNNGV. V lost 1 base and J lost 3; bases outside the gene matches: 1. This CDR3 is CASSLGLAGVYEQYF. The CDR3 nucleotides read TGTGCCAGCAGCTTAGGACTAGCGGGAGTCTACGAGCAGTACTTC.

The chain has TRBV20-1 and TRBJ1-1, with D hard to call. Germline values: CDR1 DFQATT, CDR2 SNEGSKA (reference sequence). Between the trimmed V and J ends, which lost 5 bases and 0 bases, there was a span of 4 bases. The CDR3 totals 11 residues. In nucleotides, the CDR3 is TGCAGTGCTCCAGTGAACACTGAAGCTTTCTTT. Its translation is CSAPVNTEAFF.

Many counts were recorded for this clone. V usage is TRBV3-1 and J usage is TRBJ2-2; D unclear. This CDR3 is 15 amino acids long. The ends were cut back, 5 bases at V and 0 bases at J, with 10 bases in the middle. From germline, CDR1 is LGHDT and CDR2 YNNKEL (reference sequence). The CDR3 protein is CASSWNKPNTGELFF. Here the CDR3 DNA reads TGTGCCAGCAGCTGGAACAAACCGAACACCGGGGAGCTGTTTTTT.

J is TRBJ2-5 and V is TRBV6-2 or TRBV6-3; D not certain. Deletions cut 7 bases from V and 5 bases from J, with 8 bases between. This CDR3 spans 11 amino acids. Looked up from germline, CDR1 is MNHEY and CDR2 is SVGEGT. CDR3 DNA sequence: TGTGCCAGCACCTGGTGTGAGACCCAGTACTTC. Translation gives CASTWCETQYF.

The chain combines TRBV11-2 with TRBJ1-3; D ambiguous. The CDR3 runs 13 residues. CDR1 and CDR2 (germline): SGHAT, FQNNGV. V shed 1 base and J shed 4 bases, with 5 bases lying between them. The CDR3 spells CASSLGWGNTIYF. The CDR3, as DNA: TGTGCCAGCAGCTTAGGGTGGGGAAACACCATATATTTT.

This chain joins TRBV12-3 or TRBV12-4 and TRBJ1-2; tentatively, D is TRBD1 (6 bases). Trimming shortened V by 6 bases and J by 2 bases, and 10 bases separated the two germline ends. The CDR3 runs to 13 residues. As DNA, the CDR3 is TGTGCCAGCAGCTTTCAGGGGAACTATGGCTACACCTTC. Its translation is CASSFQGNYGYTF.

This clone has just a few counts. CDR3 region: CATTGQGHEQYF. In nucleotides, the CDR3 is TGTGCCACAACTGGGCAGGGCCACGAGCAGTACTTC. V gene TRBV28 combines with J gene TRBJ2-7, with D perhaps matching TRBD1 (5 bases). V lost 10 bases and J 5 bases, leaving 15 bases between the germline ends. CDR1 is MDHEN, CDR2 SYDVKM, per germline. The CDR3 spans 12 residues. The variable domain in full, completed from reference TRBV28 and TRBJ2-7, reads DVKVTQSSRYLVKRTGEKVFLECVQDMDHENMFWYRQDPGLGLRLIYFSYDVKMKEKGDIPEGYSVSREKKERFSLILESASTNQTSMYLCATTGQGHEQYFGPGTRLTVT.

V and J are TRBV13 and TRBJ1-1; 9 bases agree with TRBD1. Looked up from germline, CDR1 is PRHDT and CDR2 is FYEKMQ (reference sequence). The CDR3 extends over 19 amino acids. The trim removed 2 bases at V and 2 bases at J, leaving 15 bases unmatched. CDR3 bases: TGTGCCAGCAGCTTACAACCGGGACAGGGACTCCGGTTTAACACTGAAGCTTTCTTT. Residues: CASSLQPGQGLRFNTEAFF.

Ten or more counts support this clone. The chain couples TRBV4-1 to TRBJ1-5, with 8 bases lining up with TRBD1. Germline V gene lookup returns CDR1 MGHRA and CDR2 YSYEKL. The CDR3 is 17 amino acids. V lost 5 bases and J lost 8; bases outside the gene matches: 17. For the CDR3, the DNA is TGCGCCAGCAGCTCTAGCCCGCAGGGGGCCCAGAATAAGCCCCAGCATTTT. The encoded protein is CASSSSPQGAQNKPQHF.

This chain joins TRBV6-1 and TRBJ1-1; D remains unclear. CDR1 and CDR2 from the germline V gene are MNHNS and SASEGT. This CDR3 spans 16 amino acids. V dropped 5 bases and J dropped 4 bases, with 20 bases sitting between them. CDR3 nucleotide sequence: TGTGCCAGCAGTCAGTCCCCCTTGGGCGCGAGCACTGAAGCTTTCTTT. This encodes CASSQSPLGASTEAFF.

V and J are TRBV20-1 and TRBJ2-7, with 13 positions matching TRBD2. The CDR3 covers 14 residues. Germline values: CDR1 DFQATT, CDR2 SNEGSKA (reference sequence). V was clipped by 4 bases and J by 5 bases; unmatched bases: 5. CDR3 sequence: CSANVGLAGDEQYF. In DNA form, the CDR3 reads TGCAGTGCTAACGTTGGACTAGCGGGAGACGAGCAGTACTTC.

The V gene is TRBV12-3 or TRBV12-4, the J gene TRBJ2-7; possibly TRBD2 for D (5 bases). CDR3 length: 14 amino acids. V lost 5 bases, J lost 1 base, and 12 bases lay in between. The CDR3 loop is CASSRRGSSYEQYF. CDR3 DNA: TGTGCCAGCAGTCGTAGAGGGTCATCCTACGAGCAGTACTTC.

This chain joins TRBV6-1 and TRBJ1-3; D is ambiguous. With 10 bases removed from V and 0 bases from J, the gap between germline ends came to 4 bases. The CDR3 loop spans 11 amino acids. Germline values: CDR1 MNHNS, CDR2 SASEGT. The CDR3 bases are TGTGCCATGACCTCTGGAAACACCATATATTTT. It is translated as CAMTSGNTIYF.

Turning to this clone: One base away lies a much larger clone, so this may be a sequencing read error. The chain couples TRBV2 to TRBJ2-5; TRBD1 matches 9 bases. The CDR3 extends over 15 amino acids. In germline, CDR1 is SNHLY, CDR2 FYNNEI. CDR3 loop: CAGSPGQGFRETQYF. Written as DNA, the CDR3 is TGTGCCGGCAGCCCGGGACAGGGTTTTCGAGAGACCCAGTACTTC.

This clone was counted ten times or more. V is TRBV20-1 and J is TRBJ2-1; D assignment may be TRBD1 or TRBD2 (6 bases each). CDR1 is DFQATT, CDR2 SNEGSKA, per germline (reference sequence). Trimming cost V 6 bases and J 4 bases, with 19 bases left between them. The CDR3 is made up of 15 amino acids. DNA for the CDR3: TGCAGTGCCCTATTAGGGGGGTCAGTTTACAATGAGCAGTTCTTC. This codes for CSALLGGSVYNEQFF.

The chain has TRBV28 and TRBJ1-2; D call uncertain. The CDR3 contains 14 residues. The ends were cut back, 4 bases at V and 1 base at J, with 10 bases in the middle. Germline V lookup: CDR1 MDHEN, CDR2 SYDVKM. The CDR3 DNA is TGTGCCAGCAGTTCGCAGGCCCTTAACTATGGCTACACCTTC. Residues: CASSSQALNYGYTF.

The V gene is TRBV27, the J gene TRBJ1-2; possible D gene TRBD1, 6 bases. The V gene's germline CDR1 is MNHEY and CDR2 SMNVEV (reference sequence). V lost 5 bases to trimming and J lost 7 bases, with 14 bases between them. The CDR3 covers 13 residues. CDR3 sequence: CASSGLDSLGYTF. In DNA, the CDR3 is TGTGCCAGCAGTGGCCTGGACAGTCTTGGCTACACCTTC.

This clone has at least ten counts. V usage is TRBV20-1 and J usage is TRBJ2-3; D not certain. The V end lost 3 bases, the J end lost 4 bases, and 5 bases lay between the germline ends. The CDR3 is 11 amino acids. CDR1 is DFQATT, CDR2 SNEGSKA, per germline (reference sequence). CDR3 nucleotides: TGCAGTGCTAGTAACTCAGATACGCAGTATTTT. Its translation: CSASNSDTQYF.

Of note for this clone: Germline is not matched at one junction end, which may reflect a read error. The CDR3 region has the DNA TGTGCCAGCAGTGAAGCCTTGTACGAGTACAATGATCAGTTCTTC. It codes for CASSEALYEYNDQFF. The gene calls are TRBV6-1 and TRBJ2-1; D is unclear. The CDR3 length is 15 residues. Germline values: CDR1 MNHNS, CDR2 SASEGT.

This clone appeared many times. The rearrangement uses TRBV20-1 and TRBJ1-5, with a weak D call TRBD1 (6 bases). Trimming cost V 4 bases and J 1 base, with 14 bases left between them. This CDR3 is 15 amino acids long. Germline V gene data show CDR1 as DFQATT and CDR2 as SNEGSKA (reference sequence). CDR3 nucleotide sequence: TGCAGTGCTATTTTACAGGGCAGGAGCAATCAGCCCCAGCATTTT. Protein: CSAILQGRSNQPQHF.

By frequency in the sample, this clone is medium-sized. The chain employs TRBV6-1 and TRBJ1-5, with a possible D match to TRBD1 (6 bases). The CDR3 has 14 amino acids. Trimming cost V 6 bases and J 1 base, with 10 bases left between them. Germline V CDR1 and CDR2: MNHNS, SASEGT. DNA for the CDR3: TGTGCCAGCAGACCCGGACAGAGCAATCAGCCCCAGCATTTT. It is translated as CASRPGQSNQPQHF.

The chain uses TRBV5-1 and TRBJ2-1; D gene unclear. Per germline, CDR1 SGHRS and CDR2 YFSETQ. There are 13 residues in the CDR3. V lost 4 bases to trimming and J lost 4 bases, with 9 bases between them. The chain's CDR3 is CASSLSGYNEQFF. CDR3 DNA sequence: TGCGCCAGCAGCCTCTCTGGTTACAATGAGCAGTTCTTC.